These T cell receptor beta chains were read from a single sample in a study of blood T cell repertoires in COVID-19. Libraries were prepared by immunoSEQ multiplex PCR; TCRdb keeps only in-frame clonotypes and omits some of them. The table has hundreds of thousands of clones, over 75% seen once. The sequenced sample consisted of PBMCs or T cells enriched from blood (not recorded which). The source is a woman aged 18-35 years who had recovered from COVID-19. Both conserved end residues are part of each CDR3. Fields, in order: V gene, D gene, J gene, clone size, CDR3 protein, CDR3 DNA. D genes are given only for firm matches. Part of the rows lack a size; the others show once, few, many or a class for expanded clones.

TRBV6-1	.	TRBJ1-5	few	CASSEASRGSQPQHF	TGTGCCAGCAGTGAAGCAAGCAGGGGTAGTCAGCCCCAGCATTTT
TRBV21-1	.	TRBJ2-1	.	CASSKGNTSGVSSYNEQFF	TGTGCCAGCAGCAAAGGTAATACTAGCGGGGTGAGCTCCTACAATGAGCAGTTCTTC
TRBV11-2	.	TRBJ1-1	.	CASSSTEPNTEAFF	TGTGCCAGCAGCTCGACAGAACCGAACACTGAAGCTTTCTTT
TRBV10-2	TRBD1	TRBJ1-6	.	CASRGQVINSPLHF	TGCGCCAGCAGGGGACAGGTTATTAATTCACCCCTCCACTTT
TRBV24-1	.	TRBJ1-2	.	CATSDPLRGYTF	TGTGCCACCAGTGACCCACTTCGGGGCTACACCTTC
TRBV27	.	TRBJ2-5	once	CASSFRGETQYF	TGTGCCAGCAGTTTCCGGGGGGAGACCCAGTACTTC
TRBV5-1	.	TRBJ1-6	.	CASSLEAGGTYNSPLHF	TGCGCCAGCAGCTTGGAAGCGGGGGGGACGTATAATTCACCCCTCCACTTT
TRBV14	.	TRBJ1-5	.	CASSQAAGVSNQPQHF	TGTGCCAGCAGCCAAGCCGCGGGTGTTAGCAATCAGCCCCAGCATTTT
TRBV5-4	.	TRBJ1-2	.	CASSSPTGRSNYGYTF	TGTGCCAGCAGCTCACCCACAGGGCGGTCGAACTATGGCTACACCTTC
TRBV11-3	TRBD1	TRBJ2-2	.	CASSWGQGRTGELFF	TGTGCCAGCAGCTGGGGACAGGGAAGAACCGGGGAGCTGTTTTTT
TRBV28	.	TRBJ1-2	.	CASSFWGVFGDF	TGTGCCAGCAGTTTTTGGGGAGTCTTTGGAGACTTC
TRBV28	.	TRBJ1-2	.	CASTPFDRFYGYTF	TGTGCCAGCACCCCATTCGACAGGTTCTATGGCTACACCTTC
TRBV5-6	.	TRBJ2-1	.	CASSLPYNEQFF	TGTGCCAGCAGCCTCCCCTACAATGAGCAGTTCTTC
TRBV3-1/TRBV3-2	TRBD2	TRBJ2-3	.	CASSPLAGGLNTDTQYF	TGTGCCAGCAGCCCCCTGGCGGGGGGGTTGAACACAGATACGCAGTATTTT